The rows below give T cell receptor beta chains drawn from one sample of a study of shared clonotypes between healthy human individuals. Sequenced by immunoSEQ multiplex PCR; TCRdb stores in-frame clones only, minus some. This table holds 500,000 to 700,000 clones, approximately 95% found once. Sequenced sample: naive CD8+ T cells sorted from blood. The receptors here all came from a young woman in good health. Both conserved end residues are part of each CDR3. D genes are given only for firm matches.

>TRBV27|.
CASSLEGAFYEQYF
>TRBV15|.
CATSRDRRTQGNDNEQFF
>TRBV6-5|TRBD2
CASSGLAGETYEQYF
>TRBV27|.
CASSLVGSSYEQYF
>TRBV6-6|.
CASSPGTPNYGYTF
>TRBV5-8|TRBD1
CASSSGQGIYEQYF
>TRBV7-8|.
CASSLEDSIYGYTF
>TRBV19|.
CASSLFGNTEAFF
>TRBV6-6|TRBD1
CASSMGQGVQPQHF
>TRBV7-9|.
CASSPRVGDYNEQFF
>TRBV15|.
CATSRDWGSDRIYF
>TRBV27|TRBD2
CASSPGLAGGITDTQYF
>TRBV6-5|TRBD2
CASSQTSGSSDTQYF
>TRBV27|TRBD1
CASSVTGGYEKLFF
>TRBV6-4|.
CASSDSPGEQFF
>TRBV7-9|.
CASSSTGNEQFF
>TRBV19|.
CASSSGPGQPQHF
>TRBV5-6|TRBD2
CASSDGLAGVLSYEQYF
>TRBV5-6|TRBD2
CASSRRLAQINEQFF
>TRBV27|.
CASSTFRGNTEAFF
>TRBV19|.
CASSISGNEQYF
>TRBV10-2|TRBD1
CASSTTGGTEAFF
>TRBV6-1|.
CASSEWDSLNYEQYF
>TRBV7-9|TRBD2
CASSLVSGTYNEQFF
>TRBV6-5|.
CASSPTPTYEQYF
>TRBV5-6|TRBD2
CASSDGLAGQETQYF
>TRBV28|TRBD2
CASRDLTSGFQETQYF
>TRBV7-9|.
CASSPGVMEAFF
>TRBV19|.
CASSIVDGTEAFF
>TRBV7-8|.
CASRWGAGDYNEQFF
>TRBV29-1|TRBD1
CSVESGQGYEQYF
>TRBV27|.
CASSLYGGGYEQYF
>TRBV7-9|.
CAITLGGSTEAFF
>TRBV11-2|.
CASSLVGTGELFF
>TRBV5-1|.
CASSQIGGSGQETQYF